This T cell receptor beta chain was captured by sequencing in a study of T-cell reconstitution after alpha-beta-depleted transplantation in children. Whole-study findings and limits: At the one-year point after transplant, T-cell counts and TCRbeta diversity were found to come mostly from T cells that had been newly produced. Alpha-beta T cells present about two months after transplant were reported to originate from several hundred expanded graft clones. Surviving recipient T cells and thymic progenitors produced the high day-60 TCRbeta diversity seen in some patients.

This clonotype was seen only a few times. Its specificity is unknown. Researchers prepared the TCRbeta library using unique molecular identifiers, the study reports. TCRdb analysed the PCR reads with MiXCR anew, one entry per CDR3 protein. The sample comprises about 58,000 distinct CDR3 sequences, 44% of which are singletons, and 98% rests with the top ten. This CDR3 has 16 residues. The V gene end was trimmed by 5 bases and the J gene end by 3 bases; junction bases not matched to a gene: 13. CDR1 is SGHAT, CDR2 FQNNGV, per germline. The clonotype was recovered from a male patient between 10 and 17 years old who had a stem cell transplant for acute lymphoblastic leukemia, so the T cells may come from the graft donor. The material sequenced was PBMCs, mostly from graft donor cells, taken 360 days after TCRalphabeta/CD19-depleted stem cell transplant. The chain combines TRBV11-2 with TRBJ2-7; 7 bases line up with TRBD1. The CDR3 protein is CASSLPTDRVDYEQYF. The CDR3 DNA follows: TGTGCCAGCAGCCTCCCGACCGACAGGGTGGACTACGAGCAGTACTTC.